This section outlines one T cell receptor beta chain sequence together with its context. The time point is: neoterminal ileum biopsy at postoperative endoscopy, about 6 months after surgery. Here immunoSEQ multiplex PCR was the method, and the copy in TCRdb shows in-frame clones only, minus some. The profile shows tens of thousands of clones, roughly nine tenths of them singletons. This specimen belongs to a study of T cell repertoires in ileal Crohn's disease. With 5 bases removed from V and 3 bases from J, the gap between germline ends came to 20 bases. The germline CDR1 and CDR2 sequences are SGHNT and YYREEE (reference sequence). CDR3 length: 16 residues.

This clonotype was obtained from an adult with Crohn's disease. Sequencing was carried out using ileal tissue. The chain recombines TRBV5-4 with TRBJ1-2, with D perhaps TRBD1 (5 bases). CDR3 amino acids: CASRVGGAPGDYGYTF. CDR3 sequence (DNA): TGTGCCAGCAGAGTGGGAGGGGCCCCGGGGGACTATGGCTACACCTTC. The whole variable domain, filled in from reference TRBV5-4 and TRBJ1-2, reads ETGVTQSPTHLIKTRGQQVTLRCSSQSGHNTVSWYQQALGQGPQFIFQYYREEENGRGNFPPRFSGLQFPNYSSELNVNALELDDSALYLCASRVGGAPGDYGYTFGSGTRLTVV.